The next 32 T cell receptor beta chains were all read from a single sample in a study of T cell responses to AZD1222 COVID-19 vaccine. Repertoires were generated with immunoSEQ multiplex PCR, while TCRdb's copy carries only in-frame clones and drops some. Counted here are under 150,000 clones, over 85% occurring once; the ten biggest clones make up 5% to 7%. The sample was peripheral blood, taken on day 0 of AZD1222 vaccination. These receptors came from an adult in good health.

The V gene is TRBV12-3 or TRBV12-4, the J gene TRBJ1-2, with unresolved D. The CDR3 runs 12 residues. V lost 2 bases and J lost 3, with 4 bases in between. The CDR3 DNA is TGTGCCAGCAGTTTATATTACTATGGCTACACCTTC. Translating gives CASSLYYYGYTF.

The chain joins TRBV6-5 to TRBJ2-1; D ambiguous. The V gene lost 4 bases and the J gene lost 5 bases, with 12 bases spanning the gap. The CDR3 is 14 residues long. Germline-derived CDR1 and CDR2 are MNHEY and SVGAGI. CDR3 loop: CASSSGSTDNEQFF. The DNA of the CDR3 is TGTGCCAGCAGTTCGGGCAGTACGGACAATGAGCAGTTCTTC.

The V and J genes are TRBV5-5 and TRBJ2-4; D is unresolved. V was cut by 1 base and J by 0 bases, with 5 bases left in between. This CDR3 comprises 14 residues. Germline lookup yields CDR1 SGHKS and CDR2 YYEKEE (reference sequence). CDR3 in amino acids: CASSLWEAKNIQYF. Written as DNA, the CDR3 is TGTGCCAGCAGCTTGTGGGAAGCCAAAAACATTCAGTACTTC.

The chain joins TRBV5-6 to TRBJ1-5; D ambiguous. V was cut by 4 bases and J by 0 bases, with 14 bases left in between. CDR3 size: 16 residues. Looked up from germline, CDR1 is SGHDT and CDR2 is YYEEEE. This CDR3 is CASSSRTWNSNQPQHF. In DNA form, the CDR3 reads TGTGCCAGCAGCAGCCGGACGTGGAATAGCAATCAGCCCCAGCATTTT.

The chain couples TRBV5-1 to TRBJ1-1; tentatively, D is TRBD1 (5 bases). In germline, CDR1 is SGHRS, CDR2 YFSETQ. Deletions cut 0 bases from V and 4 bases from J, with 7 bases between. This CDR3 spans 13 amino acids. Here the CDR3 DNA reads TGCGCCAGCAGCTTGGGGGGGTCCACTGAAGCTTTCTTT. Protein: CASSLGGSTEAFF.

This chain joins TRBV28 and TRBJ2-1, with 8 bases lining up with TRBD1. Germline loops: CDR1 MDHEN, CDR2 SYDVKM. The length of the CDR3 is 15 residues. J lost 5 bases, V lost 8 bases, and 11 bases had no gene match. The CDR3 is CASFFSGTGNNEQFF. DNA for the CDR3: TGTGCCAGCTTTTTTTCCGGGACAGGTAACAATGAGCAGTTCTTC.

The chain couples TRBV6-5 to TRBJ2-1; weak D call: TRBD2 (5 bases). The CDR3 has 13 amino acids. V lost 8 bases and J lost 4, with 12 bases in between. Germline loops: CDR1 MNHEY, CDR2 SVGAGI. The CDR3 DNA sequence: TGTGCCAGCCACGGGGTGGGGTACAATGAGCAGTTCTTC. The encoded protein is CASHGVGYNEQFF.

The rearrangement joins TRBV7-3 to TRBJ2-1, with TRBD2 matching over 11 bases. CDR3 size: 15 residues. Germline assignment: CDR1 SGHTA and CDR2 FQGTGA. With 5 bases clipped from V and 4 bases from J, the junction kept 4 bases outside the gene matches. DNA for the CDR3: TGTGCCAGCAGCGCGGGACTAGCGGATTACAATGAGCAGTTCTTC. Protein: CASSAGLADYNEQFF.

The V call is TRBV19, the J call TRBJ1-1; D not resolved. There are 11 residues in the CDR3. The germline V gene encodes CDR1 LNHDA and CDR2 SQIVND (reference sequence). V shed 5 bases and J shed 1 base, with 2 bases lying between them. The CDR3 protein is CASSWNTEAFF. Here the CDR3 DNA reads TGTGCCAGTAGTTGGAACACTGAAGCTTTCTTT.

This clone came up once. The chain links TRBV19 to TRBJ2-7, with 9 bases lining up with TRBD1. V lost 4 bases and J lost 0; bases outside the gene matches: 7. Germline CDR1 is LNHDA and CDR2 is SQIVND (reference sequence). There are 16 residues in the CDR3. CDR3 protein: CASSKVSTGGSYEQYF. The CDR3 DNA reads TGTGCCAGTAGTAAGGTATCGACAGGGGGCTCCTACGAGCAGTACTTC.

The V gene is TRBV18, the J gene TRBJ1-1; D call uncertain. V lost 8 bases and J 7 bases, leaving 14 bases between the germline ends. Per the germline V gene, CDR1 is KGHSH and CDR2 is LQKENI. CDR3 length: 12 amino acids. The CDR3: CASLRSSGEAFF. CDR3 coding DNA: TGTGCCAGCCTACGATCCAGTGGTGAAGCTTTCTTT.

J is TRBJ1-2 and V is TRBV24-1; D unclear. This CDR3 has 14 amino acids. In germline, CDR1 is KGHDR, CDR2 SFDVKD. Trimming removed 4 bases from V and 3 bases from J, with 11 bases in between. CDR3 coding DNA: TGTGCCACCAGTGACGACGGACTGGACTATGGCTACACCTTC. Its translation: CATSDDGLDYGYTF.

The chain joins TRBV27 to TRBJ2-3, with D perhaps matching TRBD1 or TRBD2 (6 bases each). V lost 7 bases and J lost 3, with 17 bases in between. This CDR3 is built from 15 residues. Germline V lookup: CDR1 MNHEY, CDR2 SMNVEV (reference sequence). The CDR3 sequence is CASNLLGGPTDTQYF. CDR3 nucleotide sequence: TGTGCCAGCAACCTCCTAGGGGGGCCTACAGATACGCAGTATTTT.

This chain connects TRBV4-2 to TRBJ2-7, with TRBD2 matching over 9 bases. The CDR3 extends over 15 amino acids. Germline CDR1 reads LGHNA; CDR2 reads YNFKEQ. V lost 3 bases, J lost 4 bases, and 7 bases stayed unmatched. This chain's CDR3 is CASSHPGLAPYEQYF. CDR3 nucleotide sequence: TGTGCCAGCAGCCACCCGGGACTAGCCCCGTACGAGCAGTACTTC.

The chain employs TRBV14 and TRBJ2-4; D uncertain. Between the trimmed V and J ends, which lost 0 bases and 3 bases, there was a span of 12 bases. CDR3 length: 16 amino acids. The germline CDR1 and CDR2 sequences are SGHDN and FVKESK. The CDR3 here is CASSQDRGIIKNIQYF. CDR3 DNA sequence: TGTGCCAGCAGCCAAGATCGTGGGATAATCAAAAACATTCAGTACTTC.

The chain links TRBV6-6 to TRBJ2-7; 7 positions match TRBD1. V lost 6 bases, J lost 6 bases, and 8 bases stayed unmatched. The CDR3 consists of 13 residues. Germline V gene sequence: CDR1 MNHNY, CDR2 SVGAGI (reference sequence). CDR3 in DNA: TGTGCCAGCAGGCACAGGGGTACGGGCGAGCAGTACTTC. This codes for CASRHRGTGEQYF.

The gene calls are TRBV6-4 and TRBJ2-2; 8 bases match TRBD2. There are 14 residues in the CDR3. Unmatched junction bases numbered 2, after V lost 2 bases and J lost 6 bases. The germline CDR1 and CDR2 sequences are MRHNA and SNTAGT. CDR3 sequence: CASSDPTSAGELFF. The CDR3 DNA sequence: TGTGCCAGCAGTGACCCGACTAGCGCCGGGGAGCTGTTTTTT.

The V call is TRBV7-9, the J call TRBJ1-5; unclear D gene. Germline V lookup: CDR1 SEHNR, CDR2 FQNEAQ (reference sequence). Between the trimmed V and J ends, which lost 4 bases and 5 bases, there was a span of 15 bases. The CDR3 runs 15 residues. The CDR3 loop is CASSSSGGLDQPQHF. The CDR3 DNA follows: TGTGCCAGCAGCTCAAGTGGAGGGTTGGATCAGCCCCAGCATTTT.

The chain recombines TRBV27 with TRBJ1-2, with TRBD1 as a possible D gene (5 bases). The V end lost 6 bases, the J end lost 2 bases, and 13 bases lay between the germline ends. This CDR3 contains 14 residues. Per germline, CDR1 MNHEY and CDR2 SMNVEV (reference sequence). CDR3 region: CASSPFWGNYGYTF. In DNA, the CDR3 is TGTGCCAGCAGCCCGTTTTGGGGGAACTATGGCTACACCTTC.

This chain's CDR3 is CASSMNTEAFF. The CDR3 DNA is TGTGCCAGCTCGATGAACACTGAAGCTTTCTTT. The chain is built from TRBV12-3 or TRBV12-4 and TRBJ1-1; no firm D call. CDR3 length: 11 residues. Trimming shortened V by 8 bases and J by 0 bases, and 4 bases separated the two germline ends.

The V and J genes are TRBV5-1 and TRBJ2-2; D is undetermined. V was cut by 3 bases and J by 0 bases, with 15 bases left in between. The CDR3 has 17 residues. Per germline, CDR1 SGHRS and CDR2 YFSETQ. The CDR3 sequence: CASSSWSGRTNTGELFF. CDR3 sequence (DNA): TGCGCCAGCAGCTCGTGGTCGGGTAGGACGAACACCGGGGAGCTGTTTTTT.

V and J are TRBV29-1 and TRBJ2-1; possible D gene TRBD2, 6 bases. CDR3 size: 15 residues. With 6 bases removed from V and 0 bases from J, the gap between germline ends came to 15 bases. Germline CDR1 is SQVTM and CDR2 is ANQGSEA. The CDR3 reads CSVGSSASSYNEQFF. Written as DNA, the CDR3 is TGCAGCGTGGGGTCTAGCGCTAGCTCCTACAATGAGCAGTTCTTC.

The chain is built from TRBV3-1 (or the pseudogene TRBV3-2) and TRBJ2-1; D may be TRBD1 or TRBD2 (5 bases each). This CDR3 comprises 14 residues. Trimming removed 4 bases from V and 7 bases from J, with 14 bases in between. Germline values: CDR1 LGHDT, CDR2 YNNKEL (reference sequence). In DNA, the CDR3 is TGTGCCAGCAGCCTATCGGGGACGCGAAATGAGCAGTTCTTC. Encoded protein: CASSLSGTRNEQFF.

V gene TRBV3-1 (or the pseudogene TRBV3-2) combines with J gene TRBJ1-3; weak D call: TRBD1 (5 bases). CDR3 length equals 16 residues. V was trimmed by 3 bases and J by 0 bases, leaving 12 bases between them. CDR1 and CDR2 from the germline V gene are LGHDT and YNNKEL (reference sequence). CDR3 loop: CASSHYPGSSGNTIYF. The CDR3 coding sequence is TGTGCCAGCAGCCACTATCCAGGGTCCTCTGGAAACACCATATATTTT.

The rearrangement uses TRBV27 and TRBJ1-2; TRBD1 matches at 9 bases. The CDR3 length is 13 residues. V was pared by 7 bases and J by 4 bases, with 4 bases of the junction left unmatched. The germline CDR1 and CDR2 sequences are MNHEY and SMNVEV (reference sequence). The CDR3 spells CASKRTGAYGYTF. CDR3 nucleotides: TGTGCCAGCAAAAGGACAGGGGCCTATGGCTACACCTTC.

This clone was detected once. The chain links TRBV28 to TRBJ1-5; 9 nucleotides align to TRBD1. CDR1 and CDR2 (germline): MDHEN, SYDVKM. V was clipped by 5 bases and J by 5 bases; unmatched bases: 1. The CDR3 spans 13 residues. This CDR3 reads CASSRQGDQPQHF. The CDR3 DNA sequence: TGTGCCAGCAGTCGACAGGGGGATCAGCCCCAGCATTTT.

This clone was seen once. The rearrangement uses TRBV18 and TRBJ1-3; a weak D match, TRBD1 (5 bases). This CDR3 is 15 amino acids long. Germline CDR1 reads KGHSH; CDR2 reads LQKENI. Trimming stripped 0 bases from V and 2 bases from J, with 8 bases between. CDR3 bases: TGTGCCAGCTCACCACCTGCCAGGGCTGGAAACACCATATATTTT. Translation gives CASSPPARAGNTIYF. Full variable domain (outside the CDR3, taken from reference TRBV18 and TRBJ1-3): NAGVMQNPRHLVRRRGQEARLRCSPMKGHSHVYWYRQLPEEGLKFMVYLQKENIIDESGMPKERFSAEFPKEGPSILRIQQVVRGDSAAYFCASSPPARAGNTIYFGEGSWLTVV.

CDR3 in amino acids: CASSVGLTGVNTEAFF. The CDR3 bases are TGTGCCAGCAGCGTAGGGCTGACGGGGGTGAACACTGAAGCTTTCTTT. The chain has TRBV9 and TRBJ1-1, with D maybe TRBD1 (5 bases). Trimming left V 0 bases short and J 0 bases short, with 12 bases between. This CDR3 comprises 16 residues. Germline CDR1 is SGDLS and CDR2 is YYNGEE.

The chain uses TRBV19 and TRBJ2-7; possibly TRBD2 for D (5 bases). CDR1 is LNHDA, CDR2 SQIVND, per germline (reference sequence). The germline V and J ends were trimmed by 7 bases and 7 bases, with 14 bases remaining between them. The CDR3 covers 12 residues. CDR3 in amino acids: CASMGSTGEQYF. The CDR3 bases are TGTGCCAGTATGGGGTCGACGGGGGAGCAGTACTTC. The full variable domain, with the rest looked up from reference TRBV19 and TRBJ2-7, is DGGITQSPKYLFRKEGQNVTLSCEQNLNHDAMYWYRQDPGQGLRLIYYSQIVNDFQKGDIAEGYSVSREKKESFPLTVTSAQKNPTAFYLCASMGSTGEQYFGPGTRLTVT.

The chain combines TRBV5-6 with TRBJ2-1; maybe TRBD2 (6 bases). V was shortened by 4 bases and J by 0 bases, with 8 bases between the two germline ends. The CDR3 is made up of 14 amino acids. The germline gives CDR1 SGHDT, CDR2 YYEEEE. In DNA form, the CDR3 reads TGTGCCAGCAGCCGGGAGAGCTCCTACAATGAGCAGTTCTTC. Protein: CASSRESSYNEQFF.

This chain connects TRBV4-1 to TRBJ1-1; possible D gene TRBD1, 5 bases. Germline lookup yields CDR1 MGHRA and CDR2 YSYEKL. The CDR3 runs to 16 residues. V lost 1 base, J lost 0 bases, and 12 bases lay in between. For the CDR3, the DNA is TGCGCCAGCAGCCAAGTGGGCCGGGGGGTGAACACTGAAGCTTTCTTT. It translates to CASSQVGRGVNTEAFF.

This clone was detected only a few times. The chain couples TRBV6-5 to TRBJ1-1; D is unresolved. V was trimmed by 7 bases and J by 4 bases, leaving 13 bases between them. The germline V gene has CDR1 MNHEY and CDR2 SVGAGI. The CDR3 length is 13 residues. CDR3: CASTGIAGTEAFF. CDR3 nucleotides: TGTGCCAGCACGGGCATCGCGGGCACTGAAGCTTTCTTT.